The rows below give T cell receptor beta chains drawn from one sample of a study of T cell clones after liver transplantation. The data were produced by immunoSEQ multiplex PCR, yet TCRdb's version contains in-frame clones alone and is incomplete. The sample comprises tens of thousands of clones, 70% to 85% of which are singletons, and 0.45% to 0.55% rests with the top ten. Sequences were derived from CD4+ T cells from blood, sampled almost 47 months after liver transplant. These receptors were taken from a human patient who received a liver transplant. Some T cells may be the graft donor's. Each CDR3 is given with its conserved first and last residue. A D gene is named only where the DNA matches it firmly. Clone size is shown for a subset of rows, as once, few, many or a class of expanded clone.

j_gene	d_gene	abundance	v_gene	CDR3nt	CDR3aa
TRBJ1-2	-	-	TRBV19	TGTGCCAGTAGAAGGGTCAGCGACTATGGCTACACCTTC	CASRRVSDYGYTF
TRBJ2-6	-	-	TRBV5-1	TGCGCCAGCAGCTTGGGACAGATCTCTGGGGCCAACGTCCTGACTTTC	CASSLGQISGANVLTF
TRBJ1-3	-	-	TRBV29-1	TGCAGCGTCCCGGGGGCTTCTGGAAACACCATATATTTT	CSVPGASGNTIYF
TRBJ2-3	-	once	TRBV7-8	TGTGCCAGCAGCTTAGGGGCCTTAGCGGCCACCCCCCGGGGAGATACGCAGTATTTT	CASSLGALAATPRGDTQYF
TRBJ1-1	-	-	TRBV19	TGTGCCAGTATTGAGGGACGGACGAACACTGAAGCTTTCTTT	CASIEGRTNTEAFF
TRBJ2-3	-	-	TRBV5-1	TGCGCCAGCAGCTTGGAGGGGGTTCCAGATACGCAGTATTTT	CASSLEGVPDTQYF
TRBJ1-2	-	-	TRBV18	TGTGCCAGCTCACCTGCTGCGGGTGATCGCTACACCTTC	CASSPAAGDRYTF
TRBJ1-4	-	-	TRBV6-6	TGTGCCAGCAGTTACTCAGGAGAAAAACTGTTTTTT	CASSYSGEKLFF
TRBJ2-7	-	-	TRBV11-2	TGTGCCAGCAGTCAGGGACTCTTAACCTACGAGCAGTACTTC	CASSQGLLTYEQYF
TRBJ2-1	-	once	TRBV5-1	TGCGCCAGCAGCTTCTTGTCCAGGGGCTCCTACAATGAGCAGTTCTTC	CASSFLSRGSYNEQFF
TRBJ2-1	-	once	TRBV11-1	TGTGCCAGCAGCTTAAAAGCGAAGGGAGACAATGAGCAGTTCTTC	CASSLKAKGDNEQFF
TRBJ2-7	-	-	TRBV5-1	TGCGCCAGCAGCTTGGGCGGGACAATCCCCTACGAGCAGTACTTC	CASSLGGTIPYEQYF
TRBJ2-2	-	few	TRBV28	TGTGCCAGCAGTTCCTTGAACACCGGGGAGCTGTTTTTT	CASSSLNTGELFF
TRBJ2-3	-	-	TRBV4-1	TGCGCCAGCAGCCAAGTCGGTGTGGGGCGCACAGATACGCAGTATTTT	CASSQVGVGRTDTQYF
TRBJ1-1	-	-	TRBV18	TGTGCCAGCTCACCACGATGGGAAGGGGAGAACACTGAAGCTTTCTTT	CASSPRWEGENTEAFF
TRBJ2-4	-	-	TRBV28	TGTGCCAGCAGTTCACATGGGTCGGCCAAAAACATTCAGTACTTC	CASSSHGSAKNIQYF
TRBJ2-3	-	-	TRBV28	TGTGCCAGCAGTATACAGGGCCATACGCAGTATTTT	CASSIQGHTQYF
TRBJ1-5	-	-	TRBV18	TGTGCCAGCTCCCCCCGGGACGGCAATCAGCCCCAGCATTTT	CASSPRDGNQPQHF